A single sample gave rise to the 22 T cell receptor beta chains below, sequenced in a study of T cell changes during pregnancy in multiple sclerosis. Data came from immunoSEQ multiplex PCR; TCRdb stores just in-frame clones and leaves some out. The table records fewer than 80,000 clones, about 90% of them present only once. The material sequenced was peripheral blood, taken in the first trimester of pregnancy. The receptors stem from a female donor in good health, enrolled as a control in a pregnancy study.

The chain joins TRBV19 to TRBJ1-2, with D unclear. Germline V gene data show CDR1 as LNHDA and CDR2 as SQIVND (reference sequence). CDR3 length equals 12 residues. V shed 3 bases and J shed 8 bases, with 10 bases lying between them. The CDR3 coding sequence is TGTGCCAGTAGTATTCCGTCCGGGGGCTACACCTTC. Protein product: CASSIPSGGYTF.

This chain uses TRBV28 with TRBJ1-2, with TRBD1 identical over 7 bases. Germline values: CDR1 MDHEN, CDR2 SYDVKM. V gave up 6 bases and J gave up 6 bases; unmatched junction bases: 13. CDR3 size: 15 residues. The CDR3 reads CASSPGTAPGDGYTF. The CDR3 nucleotides read TGTGCCAGCAGCCCGGGGACAGCCCCGGGAGATGGCTACACCTTC.

This chain links TRBV7-8 with TRBJ1-1; 9 nucleotides line up with TRBD1. Per germline, CDR1 SGHVS and CDR2 FQNEAQ. Unmatched junction bases numbered 8, after V lost 4 bases and J lost 5 bases. The CDR3 is made up of 15 amino acids. For the CDR3, the DNA is TGTGCCAGCAGCTGGGCCGGGACAGGGTCGACTGAAGCTTTCTTT. This translates into CASSWAGTGSTEAFF.

The genes are TRBV7-2 and TRBJ2-7, with D possibly TRBD2 on 5 matching bases. CDR1 is SGHTA and CDR2 is FQGNSA in the germline V gene. This CDR3 has 16 residues. V shed 4 bases and J shed 6 bases, with 22 bases lying between them. This chain's CDR3 is CASSSYPTHARGEQYF. CDR3 nucleotide sequence: TGTGCCAGCAGCTCCTACCCTACCCATGCCCGGGGCGAGCAGTACTTC.

The sample holds a few counts of this clone. J is TRBJ1-1 and V is TRBV6-5, with D tentatively TRBD1 (5 bases). Germline V gene lookup returns CDR1 MNHEY and CDR2 SVGAGI. V was pared by 3 bases and J by 1 base, with 9 bases between. The CDR3 length is 14 residues. In DNA form, the CDR3 reads TGTGCCAGCAGTTATTCCACAGGGAACACTGAAGCTTTCTTT. Its translation is CASSYSTGNTEAFF.

The DNA for the CDR3 is TGCGCCAGCAGGGGGGGTCCAACTAATGAAAAACTGTTTTTT. Residues: CASRGGPTNEKLFF. The rearrangement joins TRBV5-1 to TRBJ1-4, with D possibly TRBD1 on 5 matching bases. The CDR3 is 14 residues long. V was cut by 5 bases and J by 0 bases, with 8 bases left in between. Germline lookup yields CDR1 SGHRS and CDR2 YFSETQ.

This clone was seen once. V usage is TRBV6-4 and J usage is TRBJ1-1; D ambiguous. The germline V gene encodes CDR1 MRHNA and CDR2 SNTAGT. CDR3 length: 13 amino acids. V gave up 0 bases and J gave up 3 bases, with 5 bases separating them. CDR3 nucleotides: TGTGCCAGCAGTGACTCGAAGCACACTGAAGCTTTCTTT. Translation gives CASSDSKHTEAFF.

The rearrangement uses TRBV5-1 and TRBJ1-4; 10 nucleotides agree with TRBD1. CDR3 length: 14 amino acids. CDR1 is SGHRS, CDR2 YFSETQ, per germline. The V segment lost 4 bases and the J segment 8 bases; nucleotides outside the gene matches: 5. CDR3 sequence reads: CASSTGQGDEKLFF. The DNA of the CDR3 is TGCGCCAGCAGCACTGGACAGGGGGACGAAAAACTGTTTTTT.

This chain connects TRBV28 to TRBJ1-6; maybe TRBD1 (5 bases). CDR3 length: 16 amino acids. V shed 4 bases and J shed 15 bases, with 25 bases lying between them. Germline values: CDR1 MDHEN, CDR2 SYDVKM. CDR3 region: CASSSYRGFGGLDLHF. CDR3 in DNA: TGTGCCAGCAGTTCTTATAGGGGTTTTGGGGGGTTGGACCTCCACTTT.

The chain uses TRBV5-1 and TRBJ1-2; TRBD1 matches 8 bases. This CDR3 spans 15 amino acids. The V segment lost 0 bases and the J segment 1 base; nucleotides outside the gene matches: 2. Germline V gives CDR1 SGHRS, CDR2 YFSETQ. CDR3 sequence: CASSLEQGGNYGYTF. CDR3 in DNA: TGCGCCAGCAGCTTGGAACAGGGGGGTAACTATGGCTACACCTTC.

V usage is TRBV29-1 and J usage is TRBJ1-2; 10 positions agree with TRBD1. V shed 6 bases and J 6 bases; nucleotides not matched to a gene: 7. Germline V gene sequence: CDR1 SQVTM, CDR2 ANQGSEA. The length of the CDR3 is 13 residues. As DNA, the CDR3 is TGCAGCGTGGTGTCGGGACAGGGGAATGGCTACACCTTC. Its protein product is CSVVSGQGNGYTF.

This clone was counted only a few times. The V call is TRBV6-1, the J call TRBJ1-5; possibly TRBD1 for D (5 bases). V gave up 4 bases and J gave up 2 bases, with 9 bases separating them. Per the germline V gene, CDR1 is MNHNS and CDR2 is SASEGT. This CDR3 is built from 14 residues. CDR3 sequence (DNA): TGTGCCAGCAGTGCGGGCAGGGGCAATCAGCCCCAGCATTTT. As protein: CASSAGRGNQPQHF.

V usage is TRBV19 and J usage is TRBJ1-1, with D tentatively TRBD1 (5 bases). Between the trimmed V and J ends, which lost 6 bases and 1 base, there was a span of 9 bases. Germline V gene data show CDR1 as LNHDA and CDR2 as SQIVND (reference sequence). The CDR3 has 13 amino acids. The CDR3 sequence: CASSTQANTEAFF. CDR3 nucleotide sequence: TGTGCCAGTAGCACACAGGCGAACACTGAAGCTTTCTTT. Supplemented by reference TRBV19 and TRBJ1-1, the full variable domain reads DGGITQSPKYLFRKEGQNVTLSCEQNLNHDAMYWYRQDPGQGLRLIYYSQIVNDFQKGDIAEGYSVSREKKESFPLTVTSAQKNPTAFYLCASSTQANTEAFFGQGTRLTVV.

The chain joins TRBV14 to TRBJ2-5; D is possibly TRBD2 (6 bases). This CDR3 spans 14 amino acids. Trimming left V 2 bases short and J 3 bases short, with 10 bases between. CDR1 and CDR2 from the germline V gene are SGHDN and FVKESK. As DNA, the CDR3 is TGTGCCAGCAGCCAACTAGGAGGGAAAGAGACCCAGTACTTC. Translated, it gives CASSQLGGKETQYF.

The genes are TRBV28 and TRBJ1-2, with D unclear. Germline values: CDR1 MDHEN, CDR2 SYDVKM. The CDR3 contains 15 residues. The V gene lost 6 bases and the J gene lost 6 bases, with 20 bases spanning the gap. The CDR3 bases are TGTGCCAGCAGGGAGGTTGGCGTGATTAGAGATGGCTACACCTTC. As protein: CASREVGVIRDGYTF.

This clone has just one count. The chain recombines TRBV2 with TRBJ2-1; 9 nucleotides align to TRBD2. This CDR3 is 15 amino acids long. CDR1 and CDR2 from the germline V gene are SNHLY and FYNNEI. V gave up 7 bases and J gave up 4 bases; unmatched junction bases: 8. CDR3 nucleotide sequence: TGTGCCAGCACGCTCGGGCGGGGGGGATACAATGAGCAGTTCTTC. It specifies CASTLGRGGYNEQFF.

This chain uses TRBV6-1 with TRBJ1-1, with no clear D. This CDR3 region has 13 residues. Trimming cost V 8 bases and J 4 bases, with 14 bases left between them. Germline CDR1 is MNHNS and CDR2 is SASEGT. The CDR3 DNA is TGTGCCAGCGGCCTCAACACGGGCACTGAAGCTTTCTTT. Protein sequence: CASGLNTGTEAFF.

V gene TRBV5-1 combines with J gene TRBJ2-5; 9 bases are a match to TRBD1. The J call may be mistaken, given a closer DNA end match to TRBJ2-7. Germline CDR1 and CDR2: SGHRS and YFSETQ. The CDR3 length is 14 residues. CDR3 sequence (DNA): TGCGCCAGCAGCTTAGGGACAGGGCGGTACGAGCAGTACTTC. It yields the protein CASSLGTGRYEQYF.

This clone was counted a single time. The CDR3 DNA sequence: TGTGCCAGCAGCTTTAGGGCCCTTCTAGCGTGGAACCAAGAGACCCAGTACTTC. It is translated as CASSFRALLAWNQETQYF. This sequence joins TRBV7-9 and TRBJ2-5, with D possibly being TRBD2 (6 bases). CDR3 size: 18 residues. In germline, CDR1 is SEHNR, CDR2 FQNEAQ (reference sequence). V lost 3 bases and J 0 bases, leaving 20 bases between the germline ends.

This sequence joins TRBV5-1 and TRBJ1-4; 7 bases fit TRBD1. This CDR3 contains 16 residues. Germline-derived CDR1 and CDR2 are SGHRS and YFSETQ. Germline trimming cut 3 bases from V and 0 bases from J; bases unmatched to any gene: 5. In DNA form, the CDR3 reads TGCGCCAGCAGCTATCAGACAGGGCCAACTAATGAAAAACTGTTTTTT. Encoded protein: CASSYQTGPTNEKLFF.

The J gene is TRBJ1-1, the V gene TRBV7-8; D unresolved. CDR3 length: 13 residues. Germline CDR1 SGHVS, CDR2 FQNEAQ. V was pared by 3 bases and J by 2 bases, with 7 bases between. This chain's CDR3 is CASSFRLNTEAFF. CDR3 in DNA: TGTGCCAGCAGCTTCAGACTAAACACTGAAGCTTTCTTT.

The rearrangement uses TRBV10-3 and TRBJ1-3; 7 bases line up with TRBD1. CDR1 ENHRY and CDR2 SYGVKD come from the germline V gene. The CDR3 totals 16 residues. J gave up 3 bases and V 1 base, and 6 bases lay outside the gene matches. CDR3 nucleotides: TGTGCCATCAGTGAGTTTGAGACAGGGAGTGGAAACACCATATATTTT. This translates into CAISEFETGSGNTIYF.